One sample yielded the 12 T cell receptor beta chains listed below, sequenced in a study of a mutant IDH1 vaccine in newly diagnosed glioma. The antigens for these receptors are not known. This table comes from immunoSEQ multiplex PCR, and its TCRdb copy is limited to in-frame clones, with some not included. Counted here are about 51,000 clones, 78% occurring once; the ten biggest clones make up approximately 2%. Specified time point: week 5, during vaccination. With topical imiquimod, each dose of the vaccine consisted of 300 ug of mutant IDH1 20-mer peptide. The sequencing used PBMCs, collected from a glioma patient whose treatment included an IDH1 peptide vaccine. Receptors originate from a woman aged 40 to 50 with glioma.

This clone was observed a few times. This CDR3 is CASTPTGNEAFF. As DNA, the CDR3 is TGTGCCAGTACCCCAACAGGAAATGAAGCTTTCTTT. The chain employs TRBV19 and TRBJ1-1; perhaps TRBD1 as D (5 bases). The germline CDR1 and CDR2 sequences are LNHDA and SQIVND (reference sequence). V lost 7 bases and J lost 7, with 13 bases in between. This CDR3 has 12 amino acids.

This chain uses TRBV28 with TRBJ2-1, with 12 positions matching TRBD2. Losses at the gene ends were 3 bases for V and 7 bases for J; bases not matched to a gene: 4. This CDR3 contains 15 residues. Looked up from germline, CDR1 is MDHEN and CDR2 is SYDVKM. CDR3: CASSFLAGGLNEQFF. CDR3 nucleotides: TGTGCCAGCAGTTTTCTAGCGGGGGGGCTTAATGAGCAGTTCTTC. Looking up the rest from reference TRBV28 and TRBJ2-1 gives the full variable domain: DVKVTQSSRYLVKRTGEKVFLECVQDMDHENMFWYRQDPGLGLRLIYFSYDVKMKEKGDIPEGYSVSREKKERFSLILESASTNQTSMYLCASSFLAGGLNEQFFGPGTRLTVL.

V gene TRBV6-1 combines with J gene TRBJ1-3; D not resolved. The CDR3 contains 15 residues. Germline V gene data show CDR1 as MNHNS and CDR2 as SASEGT. V was cut by 6 bases and J by 0 bases, with 12 bases left in between. CDR3 sequence (DNA): TGTGCCAGCAGACTTCCGGGCCTCTCTGGAAACACCATATATTTT. Translated: CASRLPGLSGNTIYF.

The chain has TRBV7-3 and TRBJ2-7, with a possible D match to TRBD1 (6 bases). There are 12 residues in the CDR3. V was clipped by 5 bases and J by 2 bases, with 7 bases between them. The germline V gene encodes CDR1 SGHTA and CDR2 FQGTGA. CDR3 region: CASSRDTYEQYF. For the CDR3, the DNA is TGTGCCAGCAGCAGGGACACCTACGAGCAGTACTTC.

This clone was recorded only once. The chain employs TRBV4-3 and TRBJ1-2; 7 nucleotides agree with TRBD1. Germline trimming cut 4 bases from V and 2 bases from J; bases unmatched to any gene: 13. The CDR3 contains 17 residues. CDR1 and CDR2 (germline): LGHNA, YSLEER. The CDR3: CASSRVARTGPNYGYTF. As DNA, the CDR3 is TGCGCCAGCAGCCGAGTGGCGAGGACAGGCCCCAACTATGGCTACACCTTC.

CDR3: CASSWGLAGGNEQFF. DNA of the CDR3: TGTGCCAGCAGCTGGGGACTAGCGGGGGGAAATGAGCAGTTCTTC. V and J are TRBV5-6 and TRBJ2-1; 15 bases map to TRBD2. Losses at the gene ends were 3 bases for V and 7 bases for J; bases not matched to a gene: 2. The CDR3 runs to 15 residues. In germline, CDR1 is SGHDT, CDR2 YYEEEE.

The chain has TRBV11-2 and TRBJ1-2; maybe TRBD1 (5 bases). CDR3 length: 13 residues. In germline, CDR1 is SGHAT, CDR2 FQNNGV. Trimming took 5 bases from V and 3 from J, leaving 10 bases between them. This CDR3 reads CASSRDGDYGYTF. As DNA, the CDR3 is TGTGCCAGCAGCCGGGACGGAGACTATGGCTACACCTTC.

The V and J genes are TRBV28 and TRBJ1-5; D is ambiguous. Germline V gene sequence: CDR1 MDHEN, CDR2 SYDVKM. V lost 0 bases, J lost 3 bases, and 9 bases lay in between. This CDR3 region has 15 residues. In DNA, the CDR3 is TGTGCCAGCAGTTTATGGAGGAACGACAATCAGCCCCAGCATTTT. It specifies CASSLWRNDNQPQHF.

CDR3 coding DNA: TGCGCCAGCAGCCAAGTGGGGGGACTGGGTTACTACGAGCAGTACTTC. Amino acid sequence: CASSQVGGLGYYEQYF. The J gene is TRBJ2-7, the V gene TRBV4-1, with D perhaps matching TRBD2 (6 bases). Per the germline V gene, CDR1 is MGHRA and CDR2 is YSYEKL. The CDR3 contains 16 residues. Trimming cost V 1 base and J 3 bases, with 16 bases left between them.

The genes are TRBV10-3 and TRBJ2-5; 8 bases are a match to TRBD1. The CDR3 runs to 13 residues. Germline V gene sequence: CDR1 ENHRY, CDR2 SYGVKD. Germline trimming cut 8 bases from V and 5 bases from J; bases unmatched to any gene: 7. DNA of the CDR3: TGTGCCATCCAGCAGGGGGCCACGGAGACCCAGTACTTC. Amino acid sequence: CAIQQGATETQYF.

J is TRBJ2-5 and V is TRBV18; D unclear. V was cut by 2 bases and J by 2 bases, with 9 bases left in between. Germline V gene lookup returns CDR1 KGHSH and CDR2 LQKENI. This CDR3 comprises 14 residues. DNA for the CDR3: TGTGCCAGCTCACCATTATCGCTACAAGAGACCCAGTACTTC. Its protein is CASSPLSLQETQYF.

The chain employs TRBV6-1 and TRBJ2-6; no clear D gene. The V gene's germline CDR1 is MNHNS and CDR2 SASEGT. This CDR3 spans 16 amino acids. Between the trimmed V and J ends, which lost 2 bases and 0 bases, there was a span of 8 bases. CDR3 protein: CASSEQAPSGANVLTF. The CDR3 nucleotides read TGTGCCAGCAGTGAACAGGCACCCTCTGGGGCCAACGTCCTGACTTTC.